This T cell receptor (beta chain) was sequenced during a study of cytomegalovirus exposure and HLA in healthy donors. Study-level findings and limits: Some public TCRs appeared in many individuals, while most sequences were rare.

The PCR was carried out with 60 Vbeta primers and 13 Jbeta primers. Assay: immunoSEQ multiplex PCR; the TCRdb copy retains only in-frame clones and omits some. The table records around 98,000 clones, roughly 77% of them present only once. A remark on this clone: Its specificity is unknown.

In germline, CDR1 is MNHEY, CDR2 SMNVEV (reference sequence). The V segment lost 7 bases and the J segment 5 bases; nucleotides outside the gene matches: 14. The CDR3 consists of 15 residues. The sample taken for sequencing was PBMCs. The TCR was taken from a man aged 35-49 years in good health and CMV-seronegative. The rearrangement links TRBV27 to TRBJ2-7; 7 bases match TRBD2. CDR3 residues: CASNRGGGGLNEQYF. For the CDR3, the DNA is TGTGCCAGCAATAGGGGAGGCGGGGGATTAAACGAGCAGTACTTC.